This entry features one T cell receptor beta chain sequence. The germline V gene has CDR1 LNHDA and CDR2 SQIVND (reference sequence). There are 14 residues in the CDR3. The ends were cut back, 4 bases at V and 1 base at J, with 10 bases in the middle. The sample originates from a study of OX40 agonist ivuxolimab in advanced cancers. Measured with immunoSEQ multiplex PCR; TCRdb has only the in-frame clones, and not every one. The table lists roughly 68,000 clones, around 89% of them singletons, with 4% in the top ten. The V and J genes are TRBV19 and TRBJ1-1, with D tentatively TRBD1 (6 bases). The input for sequencing was CD4+ or CD8+ T cells sorted from blood, taken in a trial of the OX40 agonist ivuxolimab. The clonotype originates from an adult with an advanced solid tumor such as melanoma, head and neck, liver or kidney cancer. CDR3 protein: CASSTGQTNTEAFF. As DNA, the CDR3 is TGTGCCAGTAGTACAGGACAGACGAACACTGAAGCTTTCTTT.